This T cell receptor beta chain appears in the sequencing data of a study of shared clonotypes between healthy human individuals. Study-wide results and caveats: A handful of donors shared about 4.5% of their naive CD4 clonotypes. What naive subsets generally showed was a larger estimated richness than memory subsets showed. Having only a few donors restricted how much genetic and exposure-history diversity was captured.

The protocol was immunoSEQ multiplex PCR, while the TCRdb copy is restricted to in-frame clones and leaves out a portion. Counted here are 600,000 to 800,000 clones, roughly 72% occurring once; the ten biggest clones make up approximately 1.7%. Germline lookup yields CDR1 MNHNS and CDR2 SASEGT. The CDR3 consists of 16 residues. After removal of 3 bases from V and 2 bases from J, the junction contained 8 bases not matched to a gene. Of note for this clone: The antigen is not known.

Donation came from healthy HIV-negative adults that had no recent acute infections or vaccinations. The material sequenced was memory CD4+ T cells sorted from blood. Subset meaning: CD45RA-negative fraction. This clonotype was obtained from a woman aged 25 to 39 in good health. The chain joins TRBV6-1 to TRBJ2-3, with TRBD2 matching 7 bases. DNA for the CDR3: TGTGCCAGCAGTGATGCTTGGGGGGGGACCACAGATACGCAGTATTTT. Amino acids: CASSDAWGGTTDTQYF.